This T cell receptor beta chain was identified during a study of OX40 agonist ivuxolimab in advanced cancers. General study findings and limits: Within 6 weeks, CD4+ and CD8+ blood T cells expanded clonally at 0.1 to 3.0 mg/kg.

Note on this clone: Its target is not known.

This CDR3 comprises 15 residues. The V gene's germline CDR1 is SGHTA and CDR2 FQGTGA. The V and J ends lost 0 bases and 2 bases respectively, with 10 bases between them. Only in-frame clones appear in the TCRdb table, and some are missing; sequencing was by immunoSEQ multiplex PCR. Of over 9,000 clones in the sample, more than 70% are singletons; the top ten hold about 27%. Source: CD4+ or CD8+ T cells sorted from blood, taken in a trial of the OX40 agonist ivuxolimab. The genes are TRBV7-3 and TRBJ1-1; D ambiguous. The TCR originated in an adult with an advanced solid tumor such as melanoma, head and neck, liver or kidney cancer. The DNA for the CDR3 is TGTGCCAGCAGCTTAACAGCCGGTGGAAACACTGAAGCTTTCTTT. It specifies CASSLTAGGNTEAFF.